A single sample is the source of the 22 T cell receptor beta chains below, sequenced in a study of T-cell reconstitution after alpha-beta-depleted transplantation in children. The TCRbeta library was prepared with unique molecular identifiers. TCRdb redid the calling of the PCR reads with MiXCR, one entry per CDR3 protein. The sample has 150,000 to 250,000 distinct CDR3 sequences; more than 14% are singletons. This specimen was PBMCs from the stem cell graft donor, taken from the stem cell graft. The receptor set was obtained from a human donor who donated a stem cell graft to a child with acute lymphoblastic leukemia.

This clonotype was observed many times. The rearrangement links TRBV4-1 to TRBJ2-1; 8 bases fit TRBD2. Germline CDR1 MGHRA, CDR2 YSYEKL. The CDR3 loop spans 15 amino acids. V trimming: 4 bases; J trimming: 11 bases; junction bases outside the gene matches: 13. The CDR3 region is CASSPSGSPTMKQFF. CDR3 DNA: TGCGCCAGCAGCCCCAGCGGGAGTCCTACAATGAAGCAGTTCTTC.

This clonotype occurred many times. The chain uses TRBV5-1 and TRBJ2-7; unclear D gene. Deletions cut 3 bases from V and 0 bases from J, with 10 bases between. Germline values: CDR1 SGHRS, CDR2 YFSETQ. The CDR3 totals 14 residues. CDR3 sequence reads: CASSSRTDSYEQYF. The CDR3 bases are TGCGCCAGCAGCTCTCGGACGGACTCCTACGAGCAGTACTTC.

The sample holds many counts of this clonotype. The chain couples TRBV24-1 to TRBJ1-4, with D maybe TRBD1 (6 bases). Looked up from germline, CDR1 is KGHDR and CDR2 is SFDVKD. The CDR3 extends over 16 amino acids. Trimming removed 5 bases at V and 11 bases at J, with 23 bases between. CDR3 protein: CATSVPPAGESGKLFF. CDR3 nucleotides: TGTGCCACCAGTGTTCCCCCGGCAGGGGAGAGCGGGAAACTGTTTTTT.

This clonotype showed up many times. The chain has TRBV2 and TRBJ2-1; either TRBD1 or TRBD2 may supply D (6 bases each). Trimming left V 6 bases short and J 6 bases short, with 18 bases between. Germline V gene lookup returns CDR1 SNHLY and CDR2 FYNNEI. The CDR3 runs 15 residues. CDR3 sequence (DNA): TGTGCCAGCAGAGCCAGACTAGGGGGGTCCAATGAGCAGTTCTTC. This translates into CASRARLGGSNEQFF.

This clonotype was seen at least ten times. The chain uses TRBV3-1 and TRBJ2-1; 7 bases align to TRBD2. The CDR3 extends over 17 amino acids. V gave up 4 bases and J gave up 4 bases; unmatched junction bases: 13. Germline CDR1 is LGHDT and CDR2 is YNNKEL (reference sequence). The CDR3 protein is CASSRPAGGSGYNEQFF. As DNA, the CDR3 is TGTGCCAGCAGCCGGCCGGCAGGCGGGAGTGGTTACAATGAGCAGTTCTTC.

A word on this clonotype: Possible read error: a much larger clone is one base away. V and J are TRBV12-3 or TRBV12-4 and TRBJ2-7; a weak D match, TRBD2 (6 bases). CDR3 length equals 14 residues. CDR3 sequence reads: CASSPDGEDYEEYF. CDR3 nucleotides: TGTGCCAGCAGTCCGGACGGGGAGGACTACGAGGAGTACTTC.

This clonotype was seen repeatedly, ten times or more. The chain has TRBV5-5 and TRBJ1-4, with a possible D match to TRBD1 (6 bases). Germline V gives CDR1 SGHKS, CDR2 YYEKEE (reference sequence). The CDR3 loop spans 14 amino acids. The germline V and J ends were trimmed by 0 bases and 13 bases, with 16 bases remaining between them. Written as DNA, the CDR3 is TGTGCCAGCAGCTTGGAGGGGCAGGGGATTGGACTGTTTTTT. Protein sequence: CASSLEGQGIGLFF.

This clonotype was detected ten times or more. This chain links TRBV7-9 with TRBJ2-7; D remains ambiguous. Trimming stripped 2 bases from V and 0 bases from J, with 5 bases between. CDR1 SEHNR and CDR2 FQNEAQ come from the germline V gene (reference sequence). CDR3 size: 13 residues. The CDR3 loop is CASSLTSSYEQYF. As DNA, the CDR3 is TGTGCCAGCAGCTTAACGAGCTCCTACGAGCAGTACTTC. The full variable domain, with the rest looked up from reference TRBV7-9 and TRBJ2-7, is DTGVSQNPRHKITKRGQNVTFRCDPISEHNRLYWYRQTLGQGPEFLTYFQNEAQLEKSRLLSDRFSAERPKGSFSTLEIQRTEQGDSAMYLCASSLTSSYEQYFGPGTRLTVT.

This clonotype was seen only a few times. J is TRBJ2-7 and V is TRBV5-1; D perhaps matches TRBD1 (6 bases). The CDR3 is 14 residues long. From germline, CDR1 is SGHRS and CDR2 YFSETQ. V was clipped by 0 bases and J by 6 bases, with 13 bases between them. The CDR3 region is CASSLEATGGEQYF. The CDR3 DNA follows: TGCGCCAGCAGCTTGGAAGCGACAGGAGGCGAGCAGTACTTC.

This clonotype has ten or more counts. This chain links TRBV5-1 with TRBJ2-1; D ambiguous. Trimming stripped 0 bases from V and 5 bases from J, with 12 bases between. CDR3 length equals 15 residues. Per germline, CDR1 SGHRS and CDR2 YFSETQ. The CDR3 is CASSLEPVRDNEQFF. In DNA form, the CDR3 reads TGCGCCAGCAGCTTGGAACCCGTTAGGGACAATGAGCAGTTCTTC.

The rearrangement links TRBV20-1 to TRBJ1-5; 8 nucleotides match TRBD1. V dropped 6 bases and J dropped 0; count of bases not matched to a gene: 7. CDR1 and CDR2 (germline): DFQATT, SNEGSKA (reference sequence). This CDR3 contains 15 residues. The CDR3 sequence: CSARRTGNSNQPQHF. CDR3 bases: TGCAGTGCCAGACGGACAGGGAATAGCAATCAGCCCCAGCATTTT.

V is TRBV7-8 and J is TRBJ2-2; D possibly corresponds to TRBD1 (5 bases). This CDR3 is 15 amino acids long. Trimming removed 2 bases from V and 0 bases from J, with 7 bases in between. The germline CDR1 and CDR2 sequences are SGHVS and FQNEAQ. The CDR3 spells CASSLTGTNTGELFF. CDR3 nucleotide sequence: TGTGCCAGCAGCTTAACAGGAACGAACACCGGGGAGCTGTTTTTT. Together with reference TRBV7-8 and TRBJ2-2, the CDR3 gives the full variable domain: GAGVSQSPRYKVAKRGQDVALRCDPISGHVSLFWYQQALGQGPEFLTYFQNEAQLDKSGLPSDRFFAERPEGSVSTLKIQRTQQEDSAVYLCASSLTGTNTGELFFGEGSRLTVL.

On this clonotype itself: Possible read error: a much larger clone is one base away. The chain couples TRBV20-1 to TRBJ1-2, with unresolved D. CDR1 and CDR2 from the germline V gene are DFQATT and SNEGSKA (reference sequence). CDR3 size: 11 residues. V shed 3 bases and J shed 4 bases, with 6 bases lying between them. CDR3 sequence: CSASGSYGYTF. The CDR3 nucleotides are TGCAGTGCTAGCGGCAGCTATGGCTACACCTTC.

This clonotype was detected many times. This chain links TRBV5-5 with TRBJ2-3, with D maybe TRBD2 (6 bases). The germline V gene encodes CDR1 SGHKS and CDR2 YYEKEE (reference sequence). This CDR3 spans 15 amino acids. V was cut by 3 bases and J by 6 bases, with 17 bases left in between. DNA for the CDR3: TGTGCCAGCAGCTCTGGCCGGCAGGGACTCGATACGCAGTATTTT. Amino acids: CASSSGRQGLDTQYF.

The V gene is TRBV19, the J gene TRBJ2-1; 10 nucleotides line up with TRBD2. The germline gives CDR1 LNHDA, CDR2 SQIVND (reference sequence). V shed 5 bases, J shed 10 bases, and the junction held 14 bases outside the gene matches. CDR3 length equals 16 residues. CDR3: CASSEPTSGPLHEQFF. Written as DNA, the CDR3 is TGTGCCAGTAGTGAGCCGACTAGCGGGCCCCTTCACGAGCAGTTCTTC.

The chain has TRBV5-4 and TRBJ2-1, with TRBD2 identical over 12 bases. The CDR3 length is 16 residues. Germline V gene data show CDR1 as SGHNT and CDR2 as YYREEE (reference sequence). With 4 bases clipped from V and 2 bases from J, the junction kept 4 bases outside the gene matches. In nucleotides, the CDR3 is TGTGCCAGCAGCCGACTAGCGGGAGCGACCTACAATGAGCAGTTCTTC. This encodes CASSRLAGATYNEQFF.

The chain recombines TRBV19 with TRBJ2-7; tentatively, D is TRBD1 or TRBD2 (6 bases each). CDR1 is LNHDA and CDR2 is SQIVND in the germline V gene (reference sequence). The CDR3 is 13 amino acids. V was trimmed by 5 bases and J by 2 bases, leaving 10 bases between them. CDR3 DNA sequence: TGTGCCAGTAGTCCTCGGGGGCCCTACGAGCAGTACTTC. Translation gives CASSPRGPYEQYF.

Turning to this clonotype: Given a much more abundant clone one base away, this may be a read error. CDR3 nucleotides: TGCAGCGTTGAAGGCCCCGGGGCCAGTTCCGCAGATACGCAGTATTTT. As protein: CSVEGPGASSADTQYF. The gene calls are TRBV29-1 and TRBJ2-3, with D perhaps assigned TRBD1 or TRBD2 (5 bases each). The CDR3 totals 16 residues. The ends were cut back, 1 base at V and 4 bases at J, with 18 bases in the middle. CDR1 and CDR2 (germline): SQVTM, ANQGSEA.

The chain combines TRBV10-2 with TRBJ2-1; D unresolved. The CDR3 is made up of 15 amino acids. The V gene lost 4 bases and the J gene lost 4 bases, with 14 bases spanning the gap. The germline gives CDR1 WSHSY, CDR2 SAAADI. The chain's CDR3 is CASSGSLPPYNEQFF. CDR3 bases: TGCGCCAGCAGTGGTTCCCTCCCCCCGTACAATGAGCAGTTCTTC.

Note on this clonotype: With a much larger clone just one base away, this may be a read error. The chain has TRBV28 and TRBJ1-4; D call uncertain. Germline assignment: CDR1 MDHEN and CDR2 SYDVKM. Trimming removed 10 bases from V and 3 bases from J, with 18 bases in between. This CDR3 spans 15 amino acids. The CDR3 here is CANTPFELANEKLFF. DNA for the CDR3: TGTGCCAACACCCCCTTCGAGCTGGCTAATGAAAAACTGTTTTTT.

Concerning this clonotype itself: A much larger clone lies a single base off, so this may be a read error. The rearrangement links TRBV7-9 to TRBJ1-4; no clear D gene. V dropped 4 bases and J dropped 5 bases, with 17 bases sitting between them. CDR1 SEHNR and CDR2 FQNEAQ come from the germline V gene (reference sequence). This CDR3 spans 16 amino acids. The CDR3 loop reads CASSSSGAIGNEKLFF. The CDR3 DNA sequence: TGTGCCAGCAGCTCGTCAGGAGCGATAGGGAATGAAAAACTGTTTTTT.

This clonotype was recorded many times. The chain couples TRBV20-1 to TRBJ2-5; 7 bases map to TRBD2. From germline, CDR1 is DFQATT and CDR2 SNEGSKA (reference sequence). J gave up 7 bases and V 7 bases, and 9 bases lay outside the gene matches. The CDR3 runs 12 residues. The CDR3 DNA sequence: TGCAGTGTCCTAGGGAGGGGATCGACCCAGTACTTC. Amino acids: CSVLGRGSTQYF.